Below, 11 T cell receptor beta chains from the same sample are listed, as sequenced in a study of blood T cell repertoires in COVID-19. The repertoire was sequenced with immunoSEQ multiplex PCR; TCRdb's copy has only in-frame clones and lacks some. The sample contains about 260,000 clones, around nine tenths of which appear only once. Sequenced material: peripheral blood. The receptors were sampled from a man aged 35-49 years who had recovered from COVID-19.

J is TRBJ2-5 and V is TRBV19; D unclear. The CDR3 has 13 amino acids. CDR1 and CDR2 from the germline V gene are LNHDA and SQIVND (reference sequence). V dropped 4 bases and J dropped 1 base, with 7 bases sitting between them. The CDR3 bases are TGTGCCAGTAGTAGTCCCGTCCAAGAGACCCAGTACTTC. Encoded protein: CASSSPVQETQYF.

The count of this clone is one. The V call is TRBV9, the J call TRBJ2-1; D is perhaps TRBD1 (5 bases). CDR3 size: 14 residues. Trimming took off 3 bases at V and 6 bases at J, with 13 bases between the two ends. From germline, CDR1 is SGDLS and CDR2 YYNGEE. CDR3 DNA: TGTGCCAGCAGCGGATATACTCAGGGCAATGAGCAGTTCTTC. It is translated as CASSGYTQGNEQFF.

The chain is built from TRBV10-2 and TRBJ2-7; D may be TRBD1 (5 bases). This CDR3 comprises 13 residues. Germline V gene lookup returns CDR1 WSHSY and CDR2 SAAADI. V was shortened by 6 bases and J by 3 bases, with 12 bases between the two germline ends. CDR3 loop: CASSQGTVYEQYF. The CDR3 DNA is TGCGCCAGCAGCCAGGGTACGGTCTACGAGCAGTACTTC.

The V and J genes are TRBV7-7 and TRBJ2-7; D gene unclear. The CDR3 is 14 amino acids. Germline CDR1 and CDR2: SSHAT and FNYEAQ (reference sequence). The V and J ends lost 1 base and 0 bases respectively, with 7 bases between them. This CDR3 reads CASSLVYSSYEQYF. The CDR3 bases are TGTGCCAGCAGCTTAGTTTACAGCTCCTACGAGCAGTACTTC.

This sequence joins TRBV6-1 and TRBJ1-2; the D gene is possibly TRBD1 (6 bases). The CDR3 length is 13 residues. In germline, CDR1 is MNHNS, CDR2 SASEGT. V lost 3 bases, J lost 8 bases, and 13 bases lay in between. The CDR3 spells CASSDETGKGYTF. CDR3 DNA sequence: TGTGCCAGCAGTGACGAGACAGGCAAGGGCTACACCTTC.

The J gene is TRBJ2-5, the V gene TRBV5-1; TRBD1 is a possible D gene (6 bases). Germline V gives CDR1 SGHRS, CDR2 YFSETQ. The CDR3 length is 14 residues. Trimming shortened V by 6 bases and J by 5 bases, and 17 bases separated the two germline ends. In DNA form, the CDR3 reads TGCGCCAGCACCGACCAACAGGGTCGGGAGACCCAGTACTTC. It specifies CASTDQQGRETQYF.

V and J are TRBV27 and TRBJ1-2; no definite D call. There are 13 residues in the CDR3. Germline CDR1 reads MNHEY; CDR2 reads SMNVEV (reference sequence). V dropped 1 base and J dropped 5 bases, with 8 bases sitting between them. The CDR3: CASSLYADYGYTF. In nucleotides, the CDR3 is TGTGCCAGCAGTTTATACGCGGATTATGGCTACACCTTC.

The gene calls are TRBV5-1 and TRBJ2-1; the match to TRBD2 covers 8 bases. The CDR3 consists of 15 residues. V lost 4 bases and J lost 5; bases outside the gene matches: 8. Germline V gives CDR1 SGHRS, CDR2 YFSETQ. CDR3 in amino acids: CASSRAGVGDNEQFF. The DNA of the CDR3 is TGCGCCAGCAGCCGAGCGGGAGTCGGCGACAATGAGCAGTTCTTC. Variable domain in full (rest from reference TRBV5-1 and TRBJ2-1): KAGVTQTPRYLIKTRGQQVTLSCSPISGHRSVSWYQQTPGQGLQFLFEYFSETQRNKGNFPGRFSGRQFSNSRSEMNVSTLELGDSALYLCASSRAGVGDNEQFFGPGTRLTVL.

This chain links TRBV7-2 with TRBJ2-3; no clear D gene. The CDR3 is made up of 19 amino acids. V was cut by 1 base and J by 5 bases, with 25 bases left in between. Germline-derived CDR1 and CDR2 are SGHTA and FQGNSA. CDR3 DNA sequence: TGTGCCAGCAGCTTAGGAAGAGTTGTGGTGGGCACCTTGGAAGATACGCAGTATTTT. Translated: CASSLGRVVVGTLEDTQYF. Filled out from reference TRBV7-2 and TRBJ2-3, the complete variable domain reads GAGVSQSPSNKVTEKGKDVELRCDPISGHTALYWYRQSLGQGLEFLIYFQGNSAPDKSGLPSDRFSAERTGGSVSTLTIQRTQQEDSAVYLCASSLGRVVVGTLEDTQYFGPGTRLTVL.

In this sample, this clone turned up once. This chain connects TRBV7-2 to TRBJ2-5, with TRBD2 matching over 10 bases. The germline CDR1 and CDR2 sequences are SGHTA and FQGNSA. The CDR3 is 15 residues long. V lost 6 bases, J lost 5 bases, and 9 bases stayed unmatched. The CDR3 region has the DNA TGTGCCAGCAGTTCGTCGCTGGGACTAGCGGAGACCCAGTACTTC. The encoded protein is CASSSSLGLAETQYF.

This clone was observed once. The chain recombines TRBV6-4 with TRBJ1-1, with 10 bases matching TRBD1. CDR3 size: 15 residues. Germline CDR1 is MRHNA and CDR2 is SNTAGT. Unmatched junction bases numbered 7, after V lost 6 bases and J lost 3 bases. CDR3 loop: CASSQGGTGDTEAFF. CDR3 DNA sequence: TGTGCCAGCAGCCAAGGCGGGACAGGGGACACTGAAGCTTTCTTT.